A single sample gave rise to the 21 T cell receptor beta chains below, sequenced in a study of cytomegalovirus exposure and HLA in healthy donors. The PCR had 60 Vbeta and 13 Jbeta primers. Sequencing was performed with immunoSEQ multiplex PCR; in TCRdb, only in-frame clones are kept and a portion is missing. This sample's table reports around 140,000 clones. Sequences were obtained from PBMCs. All receptors come from a woman between 45 and 65 years old in good health and CMV-seronegative.

Written as DNA, the CDR3 is TGCGCCAGCAGCTTGGGGCAGGGGGCAGCTAATGAAAAACTGTTTTTT. Encoded protein: CASSLGQGAANEKLFF. This chain links TRBV5-1 with TRBJ1-4, with TRBD1 identical over 8 bases. This CDR3 region has 16 residues. The germline V gene encodes CDR1 SGHRS and CDR2 YFSETQ. Trimming removed 0 bases from V and 3 bases from J; junction bases left unmatched: 4.

V gene TRBV5-1 combines with J gene TRBJ2-5, with D unresolved. The V end was cut by 0 bases, the J end by 1 base, with 7 bases between. The CDR3 is 14 residues long. CDR1 is SGHRS, CDR2 YFSETQ, per germline. Here the CDR3 reads CASSLGHLQETQYF. The DNA for the CDR3 is TGCGCCAGCAGCTTGGGACACCTCCAAGAGACCCAGTACTTC. Looking up the rest from reference TRBV5-1 and TRBJ2-5 gives the full variable domain: KAGVTQTPRYLIKTRGQQVTLSCSPISGHRSVSWYQQTPGQGLQFLFEYFSETQRNKGNFPGRFSGRQFSNSRSEMNVSTLELGDSALYLCASSLGHLQETQYFGPGTRLLVL.

This rearrangement joins TRBV5-5 to TRBJ2-7; D not certain. V was pared by 0 bases and J by 3 bases, with 10 bases between. The CDR3 is made up of 14 amino acids. Germline V gives CDR1 SGHKS, CDR2 YYEKEE (reference sequence). Written as DNA, the CDR3 is TGTGCCAGCAGCTTGGCTGGCTTCATCTACGAGCAGTACTTC. Encoded protein: CASSLAGFIYEQYF.

Notes on this clone: The sample holds other DNA sequences that translate to the same CDR3. The V and J genes are TRBV20-1 and TRBJ2-5; D remains ambiguous. Deletions cut 3 bases from V and 4 bases from J, with 6 bases between. Germline lookup yields CDR1 DFQATT and CDR2 SNEGSKA (reference sequence). This CDR3 region has 11 residues. The CDR3 coding sequence is TGCAGTGCTAGCTCGGGAGAGACCCAGTACTTC. Protein product: CSASSGETQYF.

The chain joins TRBV19 to TRBJ1-5; 8 positions agree with TRBD1. V lost 10 bases to trimming and J lost 6 bases; unmatched junction nucleotides: 8. This CDR3 spans 13 amino acids. In germline, CDR1 is LNHDA, CDR2 SQIVND (reference sequence). The DNA of the CDR3 is TGTGCCACCTTCGGACAGGGCGGTCAGCCCCAGCATTTT. It translates to CATFGQGGQPQHF.

The V call is TRBV4-2, the J call TRBJ1-2; D is possibly TRBD1 (5 bases). Trimming stripped 0 bases from V and 4 bases from J, with 18 bases between. The CDR3 spans 17 residues. CDR1 and CDR2 from the germline V gene are LGHNA and YNFKEQ. The CDR3 region is CASSQDGGTAGGYGYTF. The CDR3 DNA reads TGTGCCAGCAGCCAAGATGGTGGCACCGCGGGGGGCTATGGCTACACCTTC.

The genes are TRBV7-2 and TRBJ2-5, with a tentative D call TRBD2 (5 bases). The CDR3 runs 17 residues. Trimming took off 5 bases at V and 3 bases at J, with 22 bases between the two ends. Germline V lookup: CDR1 SGHTA, CDR2 FQGNSA. CDR3 sequence: CASSPDRRVGLKETQYF. The DNA of the CDR3 is TGTGCCAGCAGCCCAGACCGGCGGGTGGGCTTAAAAGAGACCCAGTACTTC.

The CDR3: CASSGGLAAVYEQYF. In nucleotides, the CDR3 is TGTGCCAGCAGCGGGGGACTAGCGGCTGTCTACGAGCAGTACTTC. The V call is TRBV5-8, the J call TRBJ2-7; 11 bases line up with TRBD2. The trim removed 4 bases at V and 3 bases at J, leaving 6 bases unmatched. CDR1 is SGHTS and CDR2 is YDEGEE in the germline V gene. This CDR3 is 15 amino acids long.

The V gene is TRBV5-1, the J gene TRBJ1-1; unclear D gene. This CDR3 region has 13 residues. Trimming shortened V by 5 bases and J by 2 bases, and 10 bases separated the two germline ends. Per the germline V gene, CDR1 is SGHRS and CDR2 is YFSETQ. The DNA of the CDR3 is TGCGCCAGCAGTTACACGATAAACACTGAAGCTTTCTTT. Translated, it gives CASSYTINTEAFF.

This chain uses TRBV7-9 with TRBJ1-5, with 7 bases matching TRBD1. The CDR3 is 14 amino acids. Germline values: CDR1 SEHNR, CDR2 FQNEAQ (reference sequence). The trim removed 5 bases at V and 5 bases at J, leaving 6 bases unmatched. CDR3 DNA: TGTGCCAGCAGCCTGGGACAGCCCGATCAGCCCCAGCATTTT. Translation: CASSLGQPDQPQHF. The full variable domain, its missing parts supplied by reference TRBV7-9 and TRBJ1-5, is DTGVSQNPRHKITKRGQNVTFRCDPISEHNRLYWYRQTLGQGPEFLTYFQNEAQLEKSRLLSDRFSAERPKGSFSTLEIQRTEQGDSAMYLCASSLGQPDQPQHFGDGTRLSIL.

The rearrangement uses TRBV5-1 and TRBJ2-2; no clear D. Trimming shortened V by 2 bases and J by 5 bases, and 7 bases separated the two germline ends. Germline V lookup: CDR1 SGHRS, CDR2 YFSETQ. The CDR3 has 13 amino acids. The CDR3 DNA reads as TGCGCCAGCAGCTTCGGTCGTACCGGGGAGCTGTTTTTT. This gives the protein CASSFGRTGELFF.

The chain recombines TRBV6-6 with TRBJ2-1; the match to TRBD2 covers 7 bases. The junction had 7 bases not matched to a gene; V was cut back by 7 bases and J by 1 base. There are 15 residues in the CDR3. From germline, CDR1 is MNHNY and CDR2 SVGAGI (reference sequence). Written as DNA, the CDR3 is TGTGCCAGCACCGTCCTAGCGGAATCCTACAATGAGCAGTTCTTC. It encodes CASTVLAESYNEQFF.

The chain is built from TRBV4-2 and TRBJ2-5; a possible D gene is TRBD1 (6 bases). The DNA end favors TRBJ2-7, so the J call may be wrong. The CDR3 totals 13 residues. The germline CDR1 and CDR2 sequences are LGHNA and YNFKEQ. CDR3 residues: CASSLQGTYEQYF. CDR3 bases: TGTGCCAGCAGTCTACAGGGTACCTACGAGCAGTACTTC.

The J gene is TRBJ1-2, the V gene TRBV5-1, with D maybe TRBD1 (6 bases). Trimming took 0 bases from V and 7 from J, leaving 10 bases between them. CDR3 length equals 13 residues. CDR1 and CDR2 from the germline V gene are SGHRS and YFSETQ. The CDR3 DNA sequence: TGCGCCAGCAGCTTGGACAGGGACGGTGGCTACACCTTC. This sequence encodes CASSLDRDGGYTF.

The chain has TRBV6-1 and TRBJ2-7, with a weak D call TRBD1 (5 bases). Trimming pared 3 bases from V and 3 bases from J, leaving 27 bases between. This CDR3 comprises 19 residues. Germline values: CDR1 MNHNS, CDR2 SASEGT. The CDR3: CASSDLPLYEYLGDYEQYF. Here the CDR3 DNA reads TGTGCCAGCAGTGACCTACCCCTTTACGAGTACCTAGGGGACTACGAGCAGTACTTC.

With respect to this clone: Other nucleotide sequences in the sample specify the same CDR3. CDR3 sequence: CSASSGETQYF. The CDR3 nucleotides are TGCAGTGCCTCTAGCGGAGAGACCCAGTACTTC. The chain joins TRBV20-1 to TRBJ2-5, with 7 nucleotides matching TRBD2. Germline lookup yields CDR1 DFQATT and CDR2 SNEGSKA (reference sequence). The CDR3 runs to 11 residues. The junction had 2 bases not matched to a gene; V was cut back by 6 bases and J by 4 bases.

The chain has TRBV28 and TRBJ2-1; 8 bases line up with TRBD2. Germline values: CDR1 MDHEN, CDR2 SYDVKM. The junction had 8 bases not matched to a gene; V was cut back by 6 bases and J by 7 bases. The CDR3 is made up of 14 amino acids. The CDR3 is CASSRGGPVNEQFF. CDR3 bases: TGTGCCAGCAGCCGGGGGGGTCCGGTGAATGAGCAGTTCTTC.

The chain links TRBV15 to TRBJ2-2; 8 nucleotides align to TRBD1. V trimming: 4 bases; J trimming: 4 bases; junction bases outside the gene matches: 11. CDR1 is LNHNV, CDR2 YYDKDF, per germline (reference sequence). This CDR3 has 17 amino acids. CDR3 in DNA: TGTGCCACCAGCACCAGGACAGGGCGGGGAGGCACCGGGGAGCTGTTTTTT. Encoded protein: CATSTRTGRGGTGELFF.

The chain couples TRBV9 to TRBJ2-3, with 7 bases lining up with TRBD2. The V gene end was trimmed by 4 bases and the J gene end by 5 bases; junction bases not matched to a gene: 13. The CDR3 is made up of 16 amino acids. The germline gives CDR1 SGDLS, CDR2 YYNGEE. The DNA of the CDR3 is TGTGCCAGCAGCCCTAGGGGACTATCCGGGGGAGATACGCAGTATTTT. Its protein product is CASSPRGLSGGDTQYF.

The J gene is TRBJ2-3, the V gene TRBV28; 7 positions match TRBD1. The germline CDR1 and CDR2 sequences are MDHEN and SYDVKM. J gave up 4 bases and V 6 bases, and 7 bases lay outside the gene matches. The CDR3 is made up of 14 amino acids. CDR3 DNA: TGTGCCAGCAGCTATAACAGGGGCGCAGATACGCAGTATTTT. As protein: CASSYNRGADTQYF.

The rearrangement links TRBV27 to TRBJ1-2, with D possibly matching TRBD1 (6 bases). Germline CDR1 is MNHEY and CDR2 is SMNVEV (reference sequence). V lost 5 bases and J lost 3, with 16 bases in between. This CDR3 is 15 amino acids long. In nucleotides, the CDR3 is TGTGCCAGCAGTCTGGGGACACACCTCCACTATGGCTACACCTTC. Translated: CASSLGTHLHYGYTF.